The clone carrying this T cell receptor (beta chain) has only a few counts. The same CDR3 also results from other DNA sequences found in this sample. Genomic DNA of each subset was evenly split across several immunoSEQ plates. DNA at around 210 ng, tens of thousands of T cell genomes, went into sorted-subset replicate PCRs. Clones were read by immunoSEQ multiplex PCR, and TCRdb kept only the in-frame ones, dropping some. The data show about 1 million clones, about three quarters seen once. This entry is derived from a study of shared clonotypes between healthy human individuals. Everyone who donated was a Caucasian adult who lived in Nashville, Tennessee. Germline V CDR1 and CDR2: MRHNA, SNTAGT. V gave up 6 bases and J gave up 1 base, with 9 bases separating them. The CDR3 covers 13 residues.

The material sequenced was memory CD4+ T cells sorted from blood. The subset here: CD45RA-negative fraction. This receptor was taken from a young man in good health. The chain uses TRBV6-4 and TRBJ1-1; a possible D gene is TRBD1 (6 bases). The CDR3 region is CASSADRNTEAFF. For the CDR3, the DNA is TGTGCCAGCAGCGCGGACAGGAACACTGAAGCTTTCTTT.